This record looks at one T cell receptor beta chain sequence and its context. The target antigen is unknown. This entry is derived from a study of OX40 agonist ivuxolimab in advanced cancers. The ends lost 10 bases at V and 3 bases at J; junction bases unmatched: 10. Germline CDR1 and CDR2: SGHTA and FQGTGA. CDR3 length: 14 amino acids. Profiling relied on immunoSEQ multiplex PCR, and the TCRdb table lists in-frame clones only, not all of them. The table records around 76,000 clones, about 86% of them present only once. Regarding the study as a whole: CD4+ and CD8+ blood T cells expanded clonally by week 6 at 0.1 to 3.0 mg/kg. The study did not work out the antigen specificity of the expanded peripheral T cells. With doses of 0.1-3.0 mg/kg, partial responders showed among the lowest clonal expansion.

Peripheral blood came from all dose cohorts at three timepoints. This receptor was taken from an adult with an advanced solid tumor such as melanoma, head and neck, liver or kidney cancer. The source was CD4+ or CD8+ T cells sorted from blood, collected in a trial of the OX40 agonist ivuxolimab. The V gene is TRBV7-3, the J gene TRBJ2-7, with TRBD1 identical over 9 bases. DNA for the CDR3: TGTGCCACCCAGCGGGACAGGGTAATCTACGAGCAGTACTTC. Translation: CATQRDRVIYEQYF.